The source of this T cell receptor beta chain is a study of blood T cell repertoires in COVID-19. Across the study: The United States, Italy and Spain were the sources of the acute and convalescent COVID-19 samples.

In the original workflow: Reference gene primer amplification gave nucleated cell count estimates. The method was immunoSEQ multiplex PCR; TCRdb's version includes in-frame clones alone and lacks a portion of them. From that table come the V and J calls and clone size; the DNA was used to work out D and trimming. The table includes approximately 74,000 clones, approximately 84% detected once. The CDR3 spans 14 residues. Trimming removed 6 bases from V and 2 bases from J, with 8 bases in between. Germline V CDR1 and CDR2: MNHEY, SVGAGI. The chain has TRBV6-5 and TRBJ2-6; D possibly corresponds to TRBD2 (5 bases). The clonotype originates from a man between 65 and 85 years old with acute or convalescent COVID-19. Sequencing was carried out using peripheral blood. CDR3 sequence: CASSREPGANVLTF. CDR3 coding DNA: TGTGCCAGCAGCCGGGAACCTGGGGCCAACGTCCTGACTTTC.